Each of the 7 T cell receptor beta chains below was sequenced from the same sample in a study of T cell responses to AZD1222 COVID-19 vaccine. Using immunoSEQ multiplex PCR, the repertoire was profiled, and TCRdb retains in-frame clones only, with some absent. Of about 53,000 clones in the sample, approximately 84% were seen once. The starting material was peripheral blood, obtained on day 0 of AZD1222 vaccination. These receptors were obtained from an adult in good health.

This clone has just one count. This sequence joins TRBV7-9 and TRBJ2-1; 15 bases match TRBD2. Trimming cost V 5 bases and J 6 bases; bases outside gene matches: 5. This CDR3 has 16 residues. Germline V gene sequence: CDR1 SEHNR, CDR2 FQNEAQ (reference sequence). The CDR3 sequence: CASSDGTSGRSNEQFF. DNA of the CDR3: TGTGCCAGCAGCGACGGGACTAGCGGGAGGAGCAATGAGCAGTTCTTC.

This chain's CDR3 is CASSFGGRANGELFF. The CDR3 nucleotides read TGTGCCAGCAGCTTCGGTGGTAGGGCCAACGGGGAGCTGTTTTTT. The chain is built from TRBV7-2 and TRBJ2-2; unclear D gene. CDR1 is SGHTA and CDR2 is FQGNSA in the germline V gene. The CDR3 covers 15 residues. V gave up 3 bases and J gave up 7 bases, with 15 bases separating them. Together with reference TRBV7-2 and TRBJ2-2, the CDR3 gives the full variable domain: GAGVSQSPSNKVTEKGKDVELRCDPISGHTALYWYRQSLGQGLEFLIYFQGNSAPDKSGLPSDRFSAERTGGSVSTLTIQRTQQEDSAVYLCASSFGGRANGELFFGEGSRLTVL.

This sequence joins TRBV7-9 and TRBJ1-2; the D gene is possibly TRBD1 (5 bases). Germline CDR1 and CDR2: SEHNR and FQNEAQ (reference sequence). V was trimmed by 1 base and J by 1 base, leaving 13 bases between them. This CDR3 comprises 16 residues. In DNA, the CDR3 is TGTGCCAGCAGCTTAGATATGGCAGGGTATAACTATGGCTACACCTTC. It is translated as CASSLDMAGYNYGYTF. The entire variable domain, with the rest obtained from reference TRBV7-9 and TRBJ1-2, is as follows: DTGVSQNPRHKITKRGQNVTFRCDPISEHNRLYWYRQTLGQGPEFLTYFQNEAQLEKSRLLSDRFSAERPKGSFSTLEIQRTEQGDSAMYLCASSLDMAGYNYGYTFGSGTRLTVV.

The V gene is TRBV7-8, the J gene TRBJ2-1; 9 positions match TRBD2. V trimming: 6 bases; J trimming: 0 bases; junction bases outside the gene matches: 15. CDR3 length: 19 residues. Germline V gives CDR1 SGHVS, CDR2 FQNEAQ. The CDR3 coding sequence is TGTGCCAGCAGGAGACTGCGGGCTAGCGGGAAGAGCTCCTACAATGAGCAGTTCTTC. This codes for CASRRLRASGKSSYNEQFF.

This rearrangement joins TRBV19 to TRBJ2-5; TRBD2 agrees at 7 bases. The CDR3 has 13 amino acids. With 5 bases clipped from V and 4 bases from J, the junction kept 4 bases outside the gene matches. CDR1 is LNHDA, CDR2 SQIVND, per germline (reference sequence). The CDR3 spells CASSGGGGETQYF. The CDR3 bases are TGTGCCAGTAGTGGGGGGGGAGGAGAGACCCAGTACTTC.

The V gene is TRBV29-1, the J gene TRBJ2-2, with D tentatively TRBD1 (6 bases). The CDR3 length is 14 residues. Deletions cut 6 bases from V and 2 bases from J, with 13 bases between. Germline lookup yields CDR1 SQVTM and CDR2 ANQGSEA. Written as DNA, the CDR3 is TGCAGCGTCCACTCACAGGGTAACACCGGGGAGCTGTTTTTT. Its translation is CSVHSQGNTGELFF.

This clone was seen only once. In DNA form, the CDR3 reads TGTGCCAGCAGTTTAAGTAGCACAGATACGCAGTATTTT. Translated, it gives CASSLSSTDTQYF. The chain employs TRBV12-3 or TRBV12-4 and TRBJ2-3; unclear D gene. V was shortened by 2 bases and J by 0 bases, with 3 bases between the two germline ends. The CDR3 spans 13 residues.